This T cell receptor beta chain stems from a study of graft-versus-host responses after intestinal transplantation. Remarks on this clone: The target antigen is unknown.

Data came from immunoSEQ multiplex PCR; TCRdb stores just in-frame clones and leaves some out. Of over 120,000 clones in the sample, 80% to 95% were seen once. The TCR was taken from a human donor who received an intestinal transplant. This sample comprised unstimulated CD4+ T cells sorted from spleen or lymph node cells, obtained before intestinal transplant.

CDR3 DNA sequence: TGCGCCAGCAGCTTATCCGGACTAGCGGGAGCAGGGTGGCAAGAGACCCAGTACTTC. As protein: CASSLSGLAGAGWQETQYF. The V gene is TRBV5-1, the J gene TRBJ2-5; 13 bases align to TRBD2. Germline V gene data show CDR1 as SGHRS and CDR2 as YFSETQ. V dropped 2 bases and J dropped 2; count of bases not matched to a gene: 12. The CDR3 spans 19 residues.